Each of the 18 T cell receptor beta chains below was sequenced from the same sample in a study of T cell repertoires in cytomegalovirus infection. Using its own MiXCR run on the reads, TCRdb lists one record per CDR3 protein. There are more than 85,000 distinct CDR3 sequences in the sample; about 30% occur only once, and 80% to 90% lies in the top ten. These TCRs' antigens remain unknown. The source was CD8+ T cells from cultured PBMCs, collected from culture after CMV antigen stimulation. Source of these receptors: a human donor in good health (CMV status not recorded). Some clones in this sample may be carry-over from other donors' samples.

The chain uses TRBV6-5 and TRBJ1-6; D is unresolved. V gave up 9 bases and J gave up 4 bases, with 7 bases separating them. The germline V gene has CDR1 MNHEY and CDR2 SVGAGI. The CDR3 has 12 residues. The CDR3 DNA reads TGTGCCAGTACAGATTATAATTCACCCCTCCACTTT. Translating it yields CASTDYNSPLHF.

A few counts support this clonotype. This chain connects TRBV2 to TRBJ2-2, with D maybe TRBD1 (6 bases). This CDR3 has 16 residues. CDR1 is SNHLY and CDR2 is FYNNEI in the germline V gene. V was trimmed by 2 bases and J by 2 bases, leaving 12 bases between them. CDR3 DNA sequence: TGTGCCAGCAGTGAAAGGGTGGGGGCCAACACCGGGGAGCTGTTTTTT. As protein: CASSERVGANTGELFF.

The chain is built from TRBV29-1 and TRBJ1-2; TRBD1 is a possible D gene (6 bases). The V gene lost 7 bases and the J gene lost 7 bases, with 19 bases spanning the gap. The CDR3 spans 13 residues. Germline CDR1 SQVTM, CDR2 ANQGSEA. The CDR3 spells CSADLGARLGYTF. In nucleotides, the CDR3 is TGCAGCGCGGACCTGGGGGCGCGGCTTGGCTACACCTTC.

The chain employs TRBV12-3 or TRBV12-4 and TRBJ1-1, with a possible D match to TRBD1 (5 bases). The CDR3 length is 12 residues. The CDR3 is CATTTGGGEAFF. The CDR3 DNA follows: TGTGCTACCACCACGGGGGGGGGTGAAGCTTTCTTT.

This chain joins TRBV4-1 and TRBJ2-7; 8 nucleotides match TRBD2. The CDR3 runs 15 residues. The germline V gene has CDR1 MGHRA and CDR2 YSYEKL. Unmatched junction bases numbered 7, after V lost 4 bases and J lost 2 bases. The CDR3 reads CASSLGTRMTYEQYF. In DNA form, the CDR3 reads TGCGCCAGCAGCCTCGGGACTAGGATGACCTACGAGCAGTACTTC.

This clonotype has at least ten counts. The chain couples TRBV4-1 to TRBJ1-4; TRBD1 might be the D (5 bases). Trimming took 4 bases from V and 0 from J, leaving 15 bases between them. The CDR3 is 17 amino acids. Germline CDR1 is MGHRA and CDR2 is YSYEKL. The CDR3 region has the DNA TGCGCCAGCAGCCCCCGACAGCTTCTTGCAACTAATGAAAAACTGTTTTTT. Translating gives CASSPRQLLATNEKLFF.

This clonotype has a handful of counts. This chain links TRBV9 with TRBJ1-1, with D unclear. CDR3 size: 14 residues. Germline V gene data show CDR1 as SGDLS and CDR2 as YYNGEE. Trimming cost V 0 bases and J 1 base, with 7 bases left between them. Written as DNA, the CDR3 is TGTGCCAGCAGCGTAGAATCCAGGAACACTGAAGCTTTCTTT. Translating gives CASSVESRNTEAFF.

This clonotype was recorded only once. The CDR3 coding sequence is TGTGCCAGCAGCTTGGTTAGTGTGGGTAACGCTGAAGCTTTCTTT. Translation gives CASSLVSVGNAEAFF. The chain uses TRBV5-4 and TRBJ1-1; no definite D call. Between the trimmed V and J ends, which lost 0 bases and 6 bases, there was a span of 15 bases. CDR3 length: 15 residues. CDR1 SGHNT and CDR2 YYREEE come from the germline V gene (reference sequence).

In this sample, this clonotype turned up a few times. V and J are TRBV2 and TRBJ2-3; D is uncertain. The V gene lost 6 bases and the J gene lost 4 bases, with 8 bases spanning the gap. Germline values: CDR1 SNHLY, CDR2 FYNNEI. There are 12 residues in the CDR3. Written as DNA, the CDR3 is TGTGCCAGCAGCTACGTGTCAGATACGCAGTATTTT. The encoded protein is CASSYVSDTQYF.

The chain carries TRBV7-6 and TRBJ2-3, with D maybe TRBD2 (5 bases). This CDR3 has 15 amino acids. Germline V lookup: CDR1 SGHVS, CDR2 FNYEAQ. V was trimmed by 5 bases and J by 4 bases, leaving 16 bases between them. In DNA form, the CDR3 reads TGTGCCAGCAGCGGACTTCGGGGTTTCGCAGATACGCAGTATTTT. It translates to CASSGLRGFADTQYF.

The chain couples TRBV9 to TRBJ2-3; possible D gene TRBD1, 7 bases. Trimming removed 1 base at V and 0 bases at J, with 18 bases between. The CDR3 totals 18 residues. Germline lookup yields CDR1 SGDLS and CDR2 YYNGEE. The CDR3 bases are TGTGCCAGCAGCGTAACGGAGGGGGCCCCCCTTAGCACAGATACGCAGTATTTT. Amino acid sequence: CASSVTEGAPLSTDTQYF. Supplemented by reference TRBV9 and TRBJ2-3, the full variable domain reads DSGVTQTPKHLITATGQRVTLRCSPRSGDLSVYWYQQSLDQGLQFLIQYYNGEERAKGNILERFSAQQFPDLHSELNLSSLELGDSALYFCASSVTEGAPLSTDTQYFGPGTRLTVL.

The CDR3 DNA sequence: TGTGCCAGTAGTCCTTGGGACAGGGAGAATCAGCCCCAGCATTTT. This codes for CASSPWDRENQPQHF. The rearrangement links TRBV19 to TRBJ1-5; the match to TRBD1 covers 9 bases. CDR1 and CDR2 from the germline V gene are LNHDA and SQIVND (reference sequence). CDR3 size: 15 residues. With 5 bases clipped from V and 4 bases from J, the junction kept 6 bases outside the gene matches.

CDR3: CASSLEQSYEQYF. The CDR3 nucleotides read TGTGCCAGCAGCTTAGAACAGTCCTACGAGCAGTACTTC. The chain is built from TRBV11-2 and TRBJ2-7; D remains unclear. Trimming left V 0 bases short and J 1 base short, with 4 bases between. Germline CDR1 and CDR2: SGHAT and FQNNGV. The CDR3 is 13 residues long.

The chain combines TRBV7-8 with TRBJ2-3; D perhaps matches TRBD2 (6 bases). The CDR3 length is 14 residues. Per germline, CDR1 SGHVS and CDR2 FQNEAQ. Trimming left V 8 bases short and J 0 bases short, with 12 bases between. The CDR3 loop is CASWGDPSTDTQYF. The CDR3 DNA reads TGTGCCAGCTGGGGGGACCCAAGCACAGATACGCAGTATTTT.

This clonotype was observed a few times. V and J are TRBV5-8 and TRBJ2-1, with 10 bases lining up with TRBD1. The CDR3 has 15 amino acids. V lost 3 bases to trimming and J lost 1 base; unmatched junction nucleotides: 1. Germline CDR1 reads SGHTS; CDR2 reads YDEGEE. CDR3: CASSSGQGSYNEQFF. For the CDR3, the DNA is TGTGCCAGCAGCTCGGGACAGGGGTCCTACAATGAGCAGTTCTTC. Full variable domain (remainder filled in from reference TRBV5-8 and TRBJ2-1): EAGVTQSPTHLIKTRGQQATLRCSPISGHTSVYWYQQALGLGLQFLLWYDEGEERNRGNFPPRFSGRQFPNYSSELNVNALELEDSALYLCASSSGQGSYNEQFFGPGTRLTVL.

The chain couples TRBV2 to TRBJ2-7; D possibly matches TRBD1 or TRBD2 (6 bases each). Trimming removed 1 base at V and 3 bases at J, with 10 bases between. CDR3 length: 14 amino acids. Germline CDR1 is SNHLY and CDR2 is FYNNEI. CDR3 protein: CASSEVGGNYEQYF. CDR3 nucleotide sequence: TGTGCCAGCAGTGAAGTAGGGGGGAACTACGAGCAGTACTTC.

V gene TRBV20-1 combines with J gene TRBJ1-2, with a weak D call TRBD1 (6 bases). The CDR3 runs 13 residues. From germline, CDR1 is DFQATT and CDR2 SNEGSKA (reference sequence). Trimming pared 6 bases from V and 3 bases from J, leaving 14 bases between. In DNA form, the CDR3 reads TGCAGTGCCCCGAGACAGGACTACTATGGCTACACCTTC. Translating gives CSAPRQDYYGYTF.

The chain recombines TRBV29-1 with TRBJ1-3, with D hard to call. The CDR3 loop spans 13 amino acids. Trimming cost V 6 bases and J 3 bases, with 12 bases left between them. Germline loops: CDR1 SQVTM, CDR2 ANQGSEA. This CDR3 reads CSVGALNGNTIYF. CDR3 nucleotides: TGCAGCGTGGGAGCTTTAAATGGAAACACCATATATTTT.